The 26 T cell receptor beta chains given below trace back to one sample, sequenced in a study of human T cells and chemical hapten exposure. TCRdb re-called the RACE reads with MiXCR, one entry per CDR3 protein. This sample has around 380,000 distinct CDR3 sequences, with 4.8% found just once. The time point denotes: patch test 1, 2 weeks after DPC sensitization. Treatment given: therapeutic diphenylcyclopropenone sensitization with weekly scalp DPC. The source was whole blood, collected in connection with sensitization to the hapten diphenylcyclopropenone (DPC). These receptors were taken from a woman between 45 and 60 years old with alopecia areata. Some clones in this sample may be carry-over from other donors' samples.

CDR3 nucleotides: TGCAGTGCTAGGTCGAAGGGGGAAAAACTGTTTTTT. It yields the protein CSARSKGEKLFF. The chain is built from TRBV20-1 and TRBJ1-4; a possible D gene is TRBD1 (5 bases). V was clipped by 3 bases and J by 8 bases, with 10 bases between them. The CDR3 has 12 residues. Germline V gene lookup returns CDR1 DFQATT and CDR2 SNEGSKA (reference sequence).

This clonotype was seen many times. CDR3 amino acids: CASSGANVLTF. The CDR3, as DNA: TGTGCCAGCTCTGGGGCCAACGTCCTGACTTTC. V and J are TRBV6-1 and TRBJ2-6, with no clear D. Trimming left V 8 bases short and J 1 base short, with 0 bases between. Germline CDR1 MNHNS, CDR2 SASEGT. The CDR3 totals 11 residues.

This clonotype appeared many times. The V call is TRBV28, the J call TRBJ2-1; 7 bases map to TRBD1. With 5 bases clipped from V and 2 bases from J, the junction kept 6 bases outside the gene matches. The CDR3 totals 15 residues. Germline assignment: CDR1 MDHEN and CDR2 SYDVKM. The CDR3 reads CASSPPGQPYNEQFF. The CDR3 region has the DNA TGTGCCAGCAGTCCGCCGGGACAGCCCTACAATGAGCAGTTCTTC.

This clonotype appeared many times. The CDR3 sequence is CVRAPLGGANVLTF. CDR3 coding DNA: TGTGTCCGGGCCCCGCTTGGTGGGGCCAACGTCCTGACTTTC. The chain couples TRBV2 to TRBJ2-6; no firm D call. Germline values: CDR1 SNHLY, CDR2 FYNNEI. CDR3 length equals 14 residues.

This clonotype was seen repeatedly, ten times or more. This CDR3 is CASRRQGQGEQFF. In DNA form, the CDR3 reads TGTGCCAGCAGGAGACAGGGGCAGGGTGAGCAGTTCTTC. The chain employs TRBV21-1 and TRBJ2-1; the listed D gene, TRBD1, was not tested against the DNA. TRBV21-1 is given as a pseudogene. This CDR3 spans 13 amino acids.

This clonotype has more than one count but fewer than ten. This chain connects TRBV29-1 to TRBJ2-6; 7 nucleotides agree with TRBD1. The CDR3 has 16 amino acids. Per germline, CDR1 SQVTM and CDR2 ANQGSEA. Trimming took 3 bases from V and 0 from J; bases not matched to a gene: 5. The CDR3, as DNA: TGCAGCGTTGATGAGGGACAGATCTCTGGGGCCAACGTCCTGACTTTC. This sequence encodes CSVDEGQISGANVLTF.

The CDR3: CASSPRGTTHNEQFF. Here the CDR3 DNA reads TGTGCCAGCAGCCCGAGGGGGACTACCCACAATGAGCAGTTCTTC. The J gene is TRBJ2-1, the V gene TRBV13, with D possibly TRBD2 on 7 matching bases. The CDR3 loop spans 15 amino acids. Between the trimmed V and J ends, which lost 5 bases and 5 bases, there was a span of 16 bases. CDR1 is PRHDT, CDR2 FYEKMQ, per germline (reference sequence).

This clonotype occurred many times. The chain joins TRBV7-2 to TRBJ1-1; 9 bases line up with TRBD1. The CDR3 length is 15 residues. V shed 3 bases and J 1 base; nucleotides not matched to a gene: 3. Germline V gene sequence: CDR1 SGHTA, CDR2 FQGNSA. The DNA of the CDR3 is TGTGCCAGCAGCTTTGGGACAGGGCGGAACACTGAAGCTTTCTTT. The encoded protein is CASSFGTGRNTEAFF.

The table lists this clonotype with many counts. Written as DNA, the CDR3 is TGTGCCAGCAGCTTAGCCGGGACTAGTTACGAGCAGTACTTC. It specifies CASSLAGTSYEQYF. The V call is TRBV7-8, the J call TRBJ2-7, with TRBD2 identical over 8 bases. This CDR3 has 14 amino acids. Unmatched junction bases numbered 2, after V lost 0 bases and J lost 4 bases. Germline V gene lookup returns CDR1 SGHVS and CDR2 FQNEAQ.

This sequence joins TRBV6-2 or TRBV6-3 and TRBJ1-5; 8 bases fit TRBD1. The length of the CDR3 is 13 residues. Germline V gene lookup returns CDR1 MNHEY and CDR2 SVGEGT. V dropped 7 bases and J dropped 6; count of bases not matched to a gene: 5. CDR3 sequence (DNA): TGTGCCAGCAAGTCAGGGGGCGGTCAGCCCCAGCATTTT. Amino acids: CASKSGGGQPQHF.

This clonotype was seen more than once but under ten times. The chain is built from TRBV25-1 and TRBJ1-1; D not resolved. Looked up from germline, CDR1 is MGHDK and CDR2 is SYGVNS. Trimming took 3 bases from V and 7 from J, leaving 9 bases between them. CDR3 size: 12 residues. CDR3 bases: TGTGCCAGCAGTGAGGGCAGCCTTGAAGCTTTCTTT. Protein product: CASSEGSLEAFF.

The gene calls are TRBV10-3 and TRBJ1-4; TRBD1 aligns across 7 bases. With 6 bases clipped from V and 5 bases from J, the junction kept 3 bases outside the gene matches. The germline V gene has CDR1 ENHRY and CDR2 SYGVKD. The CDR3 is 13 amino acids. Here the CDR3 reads CAIRGQQNEKLFF. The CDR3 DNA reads TGTGCCATCAGGGGACAGCAAAATGAAAAACTGTTTTTT.

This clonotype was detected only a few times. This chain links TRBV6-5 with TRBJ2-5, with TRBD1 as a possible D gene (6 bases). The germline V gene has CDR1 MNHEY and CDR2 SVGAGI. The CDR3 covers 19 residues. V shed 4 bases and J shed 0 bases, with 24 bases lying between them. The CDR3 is CASSWGARQAAGNQETQYF. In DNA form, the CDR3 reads TGTGCCAGCAGTTGGGGTGCGCGACAGGCCGCCGGTAACCAAGAGACCCAGTACTTC.

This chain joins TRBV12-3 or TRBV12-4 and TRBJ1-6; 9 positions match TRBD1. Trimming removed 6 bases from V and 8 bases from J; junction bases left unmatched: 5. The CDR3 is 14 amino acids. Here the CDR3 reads CASSPDRGYSPLHF. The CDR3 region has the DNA TGTGCCAGCAGCCCGGACAGGGGATATTCACCCCTCCACTTT.

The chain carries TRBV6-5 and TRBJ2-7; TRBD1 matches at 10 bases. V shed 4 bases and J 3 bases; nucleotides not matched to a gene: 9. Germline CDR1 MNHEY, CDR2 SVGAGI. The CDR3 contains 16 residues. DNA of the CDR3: TGTGCCAGCAGTTCCTCTTCGGGACAGGGGAACTACGAGCAGTACTTC. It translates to CASSSSSGQGNYEQYF.

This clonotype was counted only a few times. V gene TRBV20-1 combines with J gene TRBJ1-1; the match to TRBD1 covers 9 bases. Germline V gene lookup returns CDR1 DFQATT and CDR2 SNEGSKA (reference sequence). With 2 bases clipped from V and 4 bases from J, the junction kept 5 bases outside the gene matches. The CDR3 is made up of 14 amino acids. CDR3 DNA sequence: TGCAGTGCTAGATCTGACAGGGGGAGCACTGAAGCTTTCTTT. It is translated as CSARSDRGSTEAFF.

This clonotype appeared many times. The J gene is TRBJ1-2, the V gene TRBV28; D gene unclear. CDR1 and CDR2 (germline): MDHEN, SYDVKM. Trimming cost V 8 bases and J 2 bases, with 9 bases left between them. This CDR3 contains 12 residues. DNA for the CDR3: TGTGCCAGCGGGCCGGCAAACTATGGCTACACCTTC. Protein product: CASGPANYGYTF.

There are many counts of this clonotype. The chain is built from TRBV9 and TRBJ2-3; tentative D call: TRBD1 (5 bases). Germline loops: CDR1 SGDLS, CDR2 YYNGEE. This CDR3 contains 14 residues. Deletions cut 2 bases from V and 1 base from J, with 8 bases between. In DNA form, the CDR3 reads TGTGCCAGCAGCGTGATAGGGGGCACAGATACGCAGTATTTT. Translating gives CASSVIGGTDTQYF.

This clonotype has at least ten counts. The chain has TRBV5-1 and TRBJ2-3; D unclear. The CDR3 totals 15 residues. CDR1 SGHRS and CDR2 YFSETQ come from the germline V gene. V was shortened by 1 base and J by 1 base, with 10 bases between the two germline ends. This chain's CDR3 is CASSLRSIRTDTQYF. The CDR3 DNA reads TGCGCCAGCAGCTTGCGGTCTATACGCACAGATACGCAGTATTTT.

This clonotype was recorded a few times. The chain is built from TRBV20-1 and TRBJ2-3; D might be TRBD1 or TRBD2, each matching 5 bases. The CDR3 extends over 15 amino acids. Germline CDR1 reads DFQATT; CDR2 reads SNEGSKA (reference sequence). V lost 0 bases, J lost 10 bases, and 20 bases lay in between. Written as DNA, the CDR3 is TGCAGTGCTAGAGAGGGAGTTACAGGTGTAGTCGCGCAGTATTTT. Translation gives CSAREGVTGVVAQYF.

CDR3 nucleotides: TGCGCCAGCAGCCTGGACGACGGCACAGATACGCAGTATTTT. As protein: CASSLDDGTDTQYF. The chain links TRBV5-1 to TRBJ2-3; D gene uncertain. This CDR3 spans 14 amino acids. CDR1 SGHRS and CDR2 YFSETQ come from the germline V gene. Trimming stripped 4 bases from V and 1 base from J, with 10 bases between.

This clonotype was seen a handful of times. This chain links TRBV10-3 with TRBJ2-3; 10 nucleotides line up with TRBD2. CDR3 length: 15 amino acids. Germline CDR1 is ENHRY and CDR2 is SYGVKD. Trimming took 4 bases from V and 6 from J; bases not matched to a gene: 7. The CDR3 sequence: CAISVEREGPDTQYF. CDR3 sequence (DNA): TGTGCCATCAGTGTTGAGCGGGAGGGCCCCGATACGCAGTATTTT.

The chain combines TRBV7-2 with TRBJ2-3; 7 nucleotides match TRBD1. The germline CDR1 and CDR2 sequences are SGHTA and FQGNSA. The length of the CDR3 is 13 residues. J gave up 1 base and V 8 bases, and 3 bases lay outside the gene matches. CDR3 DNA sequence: TGTGCCAGCCTAACAGGGGGCACAGATACGCAGTATTTT. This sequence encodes CASLTGGTDTQYF.

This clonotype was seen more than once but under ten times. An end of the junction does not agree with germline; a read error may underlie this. For the CDR3, the DNA is TGTGCCAGCAGTTCGGACTGGGAGCTGTTCTTC. Amino acid sequence: CASSSDWELFF. The chain joins TRBV12-3 or TRBV12-4 to TRBJ2-1; possible D gene TRBD2, 5 bases. CDR3 length: 11 amino acids.

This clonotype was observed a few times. The CDR3 loop is CASSLSGLNEQFF. Here the CDR3 DNA reads TGTGCCAGCAGTTTATCTGGGCTCAATGAGCAGTTCTTC. The chain employs TRBV12-3 or TRBV12-4 and TRBJ2-1; unclear D gene. This CDR3 region has 13 residues. The V end lost 2 bases, the J end lost 6 bases, and 8 bases lay between the germline ends.

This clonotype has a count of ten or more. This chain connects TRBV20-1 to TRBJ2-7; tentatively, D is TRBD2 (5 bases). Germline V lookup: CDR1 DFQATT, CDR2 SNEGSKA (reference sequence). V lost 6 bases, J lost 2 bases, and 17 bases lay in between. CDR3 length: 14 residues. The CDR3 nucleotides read TGCAGTGCCACGAAGGAGCGGTTCACCTACGAGCAGTACTTC. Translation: CSATKERFTYEQYF.